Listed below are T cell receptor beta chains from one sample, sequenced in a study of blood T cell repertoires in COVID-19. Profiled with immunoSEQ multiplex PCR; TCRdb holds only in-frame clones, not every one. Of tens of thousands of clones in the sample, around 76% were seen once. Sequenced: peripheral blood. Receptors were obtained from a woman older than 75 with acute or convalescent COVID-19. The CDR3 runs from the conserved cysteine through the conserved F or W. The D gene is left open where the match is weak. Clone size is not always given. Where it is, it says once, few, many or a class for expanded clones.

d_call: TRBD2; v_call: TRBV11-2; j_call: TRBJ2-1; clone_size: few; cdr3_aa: CASRTSGRNEQFF; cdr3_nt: TGTGCCAGCAGAACTAGCGGGAGGAATGAGCAGTTCTTC
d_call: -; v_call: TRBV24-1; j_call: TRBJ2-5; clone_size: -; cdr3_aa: CATSDPGLRPETQYF; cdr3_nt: TGTGCCACCAGTGATCCGGGACTCCGCCCGGAGACCCAGTACTTC
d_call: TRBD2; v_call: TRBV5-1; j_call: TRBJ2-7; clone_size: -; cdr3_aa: CASSVRGDSYEQYF; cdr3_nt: TGCGCCAGCAGCGTTCGGGGGGACTCCTACGAGCAGTACTTC
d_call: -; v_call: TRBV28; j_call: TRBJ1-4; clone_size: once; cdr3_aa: CASSLPDRFATNEKLFF; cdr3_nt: TGTGCCAGCAGTTTACCCGACAGGTTCGCAACTAATGAAAAACTGTTTTTT
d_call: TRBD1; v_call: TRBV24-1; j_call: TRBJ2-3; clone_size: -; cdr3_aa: CATSDSGTGTDTQYF; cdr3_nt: TGTGCCACCAGTGACTCCGGGACAGGGACAGATACGCAGTATTTT
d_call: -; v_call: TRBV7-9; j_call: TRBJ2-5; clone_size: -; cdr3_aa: CASSSRGPGLETQYF; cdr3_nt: TGTGCCAGCAGCAGCAGGGGCCCGGGGCTAGAGACCCAGTACTTC
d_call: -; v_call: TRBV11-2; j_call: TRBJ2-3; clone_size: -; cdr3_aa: CASSLREPTDTQYF; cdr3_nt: TGTGCCAGCAGCTTACGGGAACCGACAGATACGCAGTATTTT
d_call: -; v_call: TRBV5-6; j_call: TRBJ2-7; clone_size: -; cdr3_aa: CASSLGVSSVSEQYF; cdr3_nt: TGTGCCAGCAGCTTGGGTGTTTCTAGCGTGAGCGAGCAGTACTTC
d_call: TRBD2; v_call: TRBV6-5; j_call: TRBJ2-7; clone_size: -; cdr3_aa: CASRNAGGYEQYF; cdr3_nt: TGTGCCAGCAGGAATGCGGGAGGATACGAGCAGTACTTC
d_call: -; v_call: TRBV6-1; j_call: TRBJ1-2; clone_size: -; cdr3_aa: CASSEGQVYGYTF; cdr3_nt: TGTGCCAGCAGTGAAGGGCAGGTCTATGGCTACACCTTC
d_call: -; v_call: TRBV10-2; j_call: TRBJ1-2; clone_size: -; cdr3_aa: CASSESRTDYTF; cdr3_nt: TGCGCCAGCAGTGAGTCCAGGACAGACTACACCTTC
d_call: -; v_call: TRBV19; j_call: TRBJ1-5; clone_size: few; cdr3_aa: CASSQQGGQPQHF; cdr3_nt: TGTGCCAGTAGCCAACAGGGCGGCCAGCCCCAGCATTTT
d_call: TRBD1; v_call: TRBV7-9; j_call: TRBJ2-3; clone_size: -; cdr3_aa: CASSLAGQGTDTQYF; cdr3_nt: TGTGCCAGCAGCTTAGCGGGACAGGGCACAGATACGCAGTATTTT
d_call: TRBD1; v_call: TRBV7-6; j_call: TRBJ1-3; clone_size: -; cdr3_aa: CASSLRTGAFTGNTIYF; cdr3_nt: TGTGCCAGCAGCCTCAGGACAGGGGCGTTTACTGGAAACACCATATATTTT
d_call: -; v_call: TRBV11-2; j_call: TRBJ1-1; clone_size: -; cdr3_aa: CASSQRPDKLNTEAFF; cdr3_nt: TGTGCCAGCAGCCAGAGACCGGACAAATTGAACACTGAAGCTTTCTTT
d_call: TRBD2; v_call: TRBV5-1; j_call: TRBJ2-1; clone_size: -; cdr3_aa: CASSLRLAGDNEQFF; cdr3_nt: TGCGCCAGCAGCTTGCGACTAGCCGGCGACAATGAGCAGTTCTTC
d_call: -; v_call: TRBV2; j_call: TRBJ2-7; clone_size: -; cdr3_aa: CALTGLPYEQYF; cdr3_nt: TGTGCCCTCACAGGGCTGCCCTACGAGCAGTACTTC
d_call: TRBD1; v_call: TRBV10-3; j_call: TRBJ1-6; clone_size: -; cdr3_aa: CAISGKGAGNSPLHF; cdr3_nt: TGTGCCATCAGTGGGAAGGGGGCGGGTAATTCACCCCTCCACTTT
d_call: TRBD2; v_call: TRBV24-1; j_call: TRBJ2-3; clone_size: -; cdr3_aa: CATSDLELAGSTDTQYF; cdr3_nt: TGTGCCACCAGTGATTTGGAACTAGCGGGGAGCACAGATACGCAGTATTTT
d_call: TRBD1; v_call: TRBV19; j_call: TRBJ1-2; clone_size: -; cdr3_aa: CASSSQRDSYGYTF; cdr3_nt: TGTGCCAGTAGTAGCCAAAGGGACAGCTATGGCTACACCTTC
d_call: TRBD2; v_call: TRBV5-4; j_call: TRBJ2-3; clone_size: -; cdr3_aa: CASSPEGLAVGTDTQYF; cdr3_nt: TGTGCCAGCAGCCCTGAGGGACTAGCGGTCGGCACAGATACGCAGTATTTT
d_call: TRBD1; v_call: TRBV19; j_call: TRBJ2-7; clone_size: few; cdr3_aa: CASSIVGTGYEQYF; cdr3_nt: TGTGCCAGTAGTATAGTGGGGACAGGGTACGAGCAGTACTTC
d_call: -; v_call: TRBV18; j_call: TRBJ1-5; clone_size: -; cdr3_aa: CASSPYRGGNQPQHF; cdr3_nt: TGTGCCAGCTCACCATACCGGGGGGGCAATCAGCCCCAGCATTTT
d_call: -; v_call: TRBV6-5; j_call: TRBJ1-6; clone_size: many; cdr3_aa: CASSYDGDSPLHF; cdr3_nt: TGTGCCAGCAGTTATGATGGAGACTCACCCCTCCACTTT
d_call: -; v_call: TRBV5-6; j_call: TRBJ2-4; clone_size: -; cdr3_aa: CASSFSQGHIQYF; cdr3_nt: TGTGCCAGCAGCTTCTCGCAGGGGCACATTCAGTACTTC
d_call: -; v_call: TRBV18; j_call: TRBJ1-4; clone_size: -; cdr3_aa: CASSPLSRGARNEKLFF; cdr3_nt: TGTGCCAGCTCACCACTTTCCCGGGGGGCTCGCAATGAAAAACTGTTTTTT
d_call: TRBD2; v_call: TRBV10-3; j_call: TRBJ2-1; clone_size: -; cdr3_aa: CAISEPGLVLNEQFF; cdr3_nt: TGTGCCATCAGTGAGCCGGGACTAGTCCTCAATGAGCAGTTCTTC
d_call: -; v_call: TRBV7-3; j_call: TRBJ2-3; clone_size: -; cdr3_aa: CASSSLGRRTDTQYF; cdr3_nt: TGTGCCAGCAGCTCCTTAGGGAGGCGGACAGATACGCAGTATTTT
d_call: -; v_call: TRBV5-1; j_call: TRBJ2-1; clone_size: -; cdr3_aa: CASSSKSLADYNEQFF; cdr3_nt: TGCGCCAGCAGCTCCAAGTCCCTGGCAGATTACAATGAGCAGTTCTTC
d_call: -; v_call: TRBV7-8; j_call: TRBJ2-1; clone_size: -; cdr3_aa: CASSLAGTGNNEQFF; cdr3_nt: TGTGCCAGCAGCTTGGCCGGGACTGGGAACAATGAGCAGTTCTTC
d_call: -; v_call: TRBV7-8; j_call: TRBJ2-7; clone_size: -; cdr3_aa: CASSLRGYEQYF; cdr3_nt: TGTGCCAGCAGCCTAAGGGGTTACGAGCAGTACTTC
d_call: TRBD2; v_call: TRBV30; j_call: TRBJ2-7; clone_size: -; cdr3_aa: CAWSVGLAGDEQYF; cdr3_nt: TGTGCCTGGAGTGTTGGACTAGCGGGAGACGAGCAGTACTTC
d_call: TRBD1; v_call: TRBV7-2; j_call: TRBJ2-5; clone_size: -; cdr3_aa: CASSFGTGGETQYF; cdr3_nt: TGTGCCAGCAGCTTCGGGACAGGGGGAGAGACCCAGTACTTC
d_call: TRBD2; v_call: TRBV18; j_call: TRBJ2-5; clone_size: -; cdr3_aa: CASSPLSSGNQETQYF; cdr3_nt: TGTGCCAGCTCACCACTATCTAGCGGGAATCAAGAGACCCAGTACTTC
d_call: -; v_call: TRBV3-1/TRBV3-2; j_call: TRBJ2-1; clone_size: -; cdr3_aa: CASSQDMGEADDEQFF; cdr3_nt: TGTGCCAGCAGCCAAGATATGGGGGAGGCCGACGATGAGCAGTTCTTC
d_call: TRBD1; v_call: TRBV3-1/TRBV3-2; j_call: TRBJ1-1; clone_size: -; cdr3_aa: CASSRTGQYTEAFF; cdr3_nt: TGTGCCAGCAGCCGCACGGGACAGTACACTGAAGCTTTCTTT
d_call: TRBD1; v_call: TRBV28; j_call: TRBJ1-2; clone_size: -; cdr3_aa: CASSFQDRASGYTF; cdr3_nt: TGTGCCAGCAGTTTTCAGGACAGGGCTTCCGGCTACACCTTC
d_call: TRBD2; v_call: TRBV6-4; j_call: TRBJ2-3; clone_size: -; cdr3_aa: CASRKSGSATDTQYF; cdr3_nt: TGTGCCAGCAGAAAAAGCGGGAGCGCCACAGATACGCAGTATTTT
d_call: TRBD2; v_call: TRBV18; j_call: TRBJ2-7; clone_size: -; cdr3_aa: CASSPSGVSYEQYF; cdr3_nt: TGTGCCAGCTCACCCAGCGGGGTCTCCTACGAGCAGTACTTC
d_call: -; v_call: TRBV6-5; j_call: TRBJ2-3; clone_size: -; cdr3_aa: CASSYAGTFPRDTQYF; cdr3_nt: TGTGCCAGCAGTTACGCCGGGACTTTCCCGAGGGATACGCAGTATTTT
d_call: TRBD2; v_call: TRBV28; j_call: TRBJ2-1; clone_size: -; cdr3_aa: CASRDATPTSGAWEQFF; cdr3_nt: TGTGCCAGCAGGGACGCCACCCCTACTAGCGGGGCTTGGGAGCAGTTCTTC
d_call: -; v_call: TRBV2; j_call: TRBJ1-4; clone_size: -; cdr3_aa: CASAGGTNEKLFF; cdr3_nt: TGTGCCAGCGCTGGAGGAACTAATGAAAAACTGTTTTTT
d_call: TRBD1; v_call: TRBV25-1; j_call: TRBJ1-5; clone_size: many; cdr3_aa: CASSEDRGGDQPQHF; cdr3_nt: TGTGCCAGCAGTGAAGACAGGGGAGGGGATCAGCCCCAGCATTTT
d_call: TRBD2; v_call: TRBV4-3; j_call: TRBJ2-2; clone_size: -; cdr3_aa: CASSPLAGGGNTGELFF; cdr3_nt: TGCGCCAGCAGCCCACTAGCGGGAGGGGGTAACACCGGGGAGCTGTTTTTT
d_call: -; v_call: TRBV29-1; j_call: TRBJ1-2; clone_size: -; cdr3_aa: CSVATGTEGGYTF; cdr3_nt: TGCAGCGTCGCAACCGGGACTGAGGGTGGCTACACCTTC